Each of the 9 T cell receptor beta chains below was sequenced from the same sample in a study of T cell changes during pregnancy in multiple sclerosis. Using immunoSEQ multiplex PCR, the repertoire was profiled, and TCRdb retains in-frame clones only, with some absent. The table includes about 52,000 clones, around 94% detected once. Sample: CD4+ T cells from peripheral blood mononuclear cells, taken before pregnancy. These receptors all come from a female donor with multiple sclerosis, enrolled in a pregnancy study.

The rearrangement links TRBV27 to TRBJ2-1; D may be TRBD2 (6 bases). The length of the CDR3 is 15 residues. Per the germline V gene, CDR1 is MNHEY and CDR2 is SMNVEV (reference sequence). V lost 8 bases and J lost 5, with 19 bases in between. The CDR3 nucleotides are TGTGCCAGCCGATCTTGGGGAGGTTCCAACAATGAGCAGTTCTTC. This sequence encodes CASRSWGGSNNEQFF.

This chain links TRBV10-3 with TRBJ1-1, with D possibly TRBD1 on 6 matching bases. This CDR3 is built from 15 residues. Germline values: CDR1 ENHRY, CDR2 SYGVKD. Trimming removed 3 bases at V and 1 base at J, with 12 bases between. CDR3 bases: TGTGCCATCAGTGACCCGGGACAACCGAACACTGAAGCTTTCTTT. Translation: CAISDPGQPNTEAFF.

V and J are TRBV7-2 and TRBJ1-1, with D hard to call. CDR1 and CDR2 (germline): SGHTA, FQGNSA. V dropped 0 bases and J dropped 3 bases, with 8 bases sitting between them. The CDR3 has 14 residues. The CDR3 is CASSLASLDTEAFF. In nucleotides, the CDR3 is TGTGCCAGCAGCTTAGCAAGCCTGGACACTGAAGCTTTCTTT.

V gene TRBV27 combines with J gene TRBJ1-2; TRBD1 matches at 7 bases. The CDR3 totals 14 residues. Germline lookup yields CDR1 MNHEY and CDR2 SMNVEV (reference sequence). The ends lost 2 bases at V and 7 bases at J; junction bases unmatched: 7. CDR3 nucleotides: TGTGCCAGCAGTTTAAAATGGGACAGCGGTGGCTACACCTTC. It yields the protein CASSLKWDSGGYTF.

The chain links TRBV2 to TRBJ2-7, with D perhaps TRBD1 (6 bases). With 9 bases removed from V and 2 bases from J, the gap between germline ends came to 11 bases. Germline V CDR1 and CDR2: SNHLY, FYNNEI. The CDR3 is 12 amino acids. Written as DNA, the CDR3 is TGTGCCAGTAACAGGGATGCCTACGAGCAGTACTTC. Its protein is CASNRDAYEQYF.

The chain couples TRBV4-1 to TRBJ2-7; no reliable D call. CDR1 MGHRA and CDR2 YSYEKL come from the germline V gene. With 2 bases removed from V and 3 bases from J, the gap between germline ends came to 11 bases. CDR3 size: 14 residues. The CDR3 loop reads CASSQLDASYEQYF. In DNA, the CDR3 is TGCGCCAGCAGCCAACTAGACGCGAGCTACGAGCAGTACTTC.

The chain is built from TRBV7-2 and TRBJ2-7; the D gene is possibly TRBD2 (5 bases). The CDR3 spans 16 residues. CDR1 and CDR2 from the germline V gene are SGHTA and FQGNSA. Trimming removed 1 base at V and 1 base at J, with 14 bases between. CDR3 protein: CASSLGSSNLSYEQYF. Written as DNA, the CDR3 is TGTGCCAGCAGCTTAGGGTCTAGCAACTTATCCTACGAGCAGTACTTC.

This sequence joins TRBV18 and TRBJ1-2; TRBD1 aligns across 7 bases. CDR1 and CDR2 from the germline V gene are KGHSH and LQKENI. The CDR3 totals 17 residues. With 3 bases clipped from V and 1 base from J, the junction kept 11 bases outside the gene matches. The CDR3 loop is CASSPDRALPHNYGYTF. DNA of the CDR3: TGTGCCAGCTCACCCGACAGGGCTTTACCACATAACTATGGCTACACCTTC.

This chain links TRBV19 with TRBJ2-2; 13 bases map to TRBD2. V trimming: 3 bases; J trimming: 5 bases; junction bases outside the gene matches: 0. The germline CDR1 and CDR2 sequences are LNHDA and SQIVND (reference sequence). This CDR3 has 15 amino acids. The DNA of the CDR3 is TGTGCCAGTAGTATGACTAGCGGGAGGACCGGGGAGCTGTTTTTT. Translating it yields CASSMTSGRTGELFF.